This TCR beta chain was documented in a study of T cells in Graves' hyperthyroidism and ophthalmopathy. Study results and limitations: In blood, most of the thyroid clonotypes expanded above 0.001 were also present.

On this clonotype itself: The target antigen is unknown.

TCR beta CDR3 regions were amplified from RNA. First-round RT-PCR targeting the TCR CDR3 was performed with the HTBI primer set. Each CDR3 protein gets one entry after TCRdb re-called the multiplex PCR reads with MiXCR. The sample contains 500,000 to 550,000 distinct CDR3 sequences, roughly 20% of which appear only once. Stable Graves' hyperthyroidism meant no ophthalmopathy progression within 18 months. The sequenced material came from blood. The TCR comes from a man younger than 35 with Graves' hyperthyroidism.

The CDR3 DNA reads as TGCGCCAGCAGCCAATCGGGACAGGCCTACGAGCAGTACTTC. Translation: CASSQSGQAYEQYF. The chain joins TRBV4-1 to TRBJ2-7, with 8 bases fitting TRBD1. In germline, CDR1 is MGHRA, CDR2 YSYEKL. J gave up 2 bases and V 2 bases, and 2 bases lay outside the gene matches. The CDR3 length is 14 residues.